Listed here are 23 T cell receptor beta chains from one sample, sequenced in a study of cytomegalovirus exposure and HLA in healthy donors. Primers: 60 Vbeta forward and 13 Jbeta reverse. Clones were sequenced by immunoSEQ multiplex PCR, and TCRdb holds only the in-frame ones, with some missing. The data show 95,000 to 130,000 clones, approximately 81% seen once. Sequencing was performed on PBMCs. The receptor source for this set is a man aged 30 to 45 in good health and CMV-seropositive.

This chain joins TRBV7-3 and TRBJ2-1; TRBD1 matches 7 bases. The CDR3 loop spans 14 amino acids. V lost 5 bases to trimming and J lost 2 bases; unmatched junction nucleotides: 3. Germline V gives CDR1 SGHTA, CDR2 FQGTGA. In DNA, the CDR3 is TGTGCCAGCAGCGAGACAGGGACCTACAATGAGCAGTTCTTC. Translating it yields CASSETGTYNEQFF.

This sequence joins TRBV7-2 and TRBJ1-2, with D perhaps TRBD1 (5 bases). CDR1 is SGHTA and CDR2 is FQGNSA in the germline V gene. The CDR3 contains 16 residues. Trimming took off 3 bases at V and 2 bases at J, with 16 bases between the two ends. Written as DNA, the CDR3 is TGTGCCAGCAGCTTCGGCGGGGGGGAATTAAACTATGGCTACACCTTC. Residues: CASSFGGGELNYGYTF.

The J gene is TRBJ2-5, the V gene TRBV9; 13 bases agree with TRBD2. The J segment lost 1 base and the V segment lost 0 bases, leaving 18 bases of the junction unmatched. Germline V gene data show CDR1 as SGDLS and CDR2 as YYNGEE. This CDR3 region has 22 residues. CDR3 protein: CASSVDGRVGTSGRDFQETQYF. The CDR3 nucleotides read TGTGCCAGCAGCGTAGATGGCAGGGTGGGAACTAGCGGGAGGGACTTCCAAGAGACCCAGTACTTC.

A single count supports this clone. The junction shows a germline mismatch at one end, possibly a read error. This chain uses TRBV19 with TRBJ2-6; the match to TRBD2 covers 7 bases. The CDR3 consists of 14 residues. Germline-derived CDR1 and CDR2 are LNHDA and SQIVND (reference sequence). CDR3 region: CASSGRPGANGLTF. DNA for the CDR3: TGTGCCAGTAGCGGGAGGCCTGGGGCCAACGGCCTGACTTTC.

The rearrangement joins TRBV6-5 to TRBJ1-1; maybe TRBD1 (5 bases). V was pared by 2 bases and J by 6 bases, with 10 bases between. Germline V lookup: CDR1 MNHEY, CDR2 SVGAGI. This CDR3 spans 13 amino acids. The CDR3 sequence: CASSYGRVAEAFF. The CDR3 coding sequence is TGTGCCAGCAGTTACGGCAGGGTAGCTGAAGCTTTCTTT.

This clone was seen a few times. The rearrangement uses TRBV7-9 and TRBJ1-2; 8 bases match TRBD1. CDR3 length equals 14 residues. CDR1 is SEHNR and CDR2 is FQNEAQ in the germline V gene (reference sequence). The J segment lost 2 bases and the V segment lost 4 bases, leaving 3 bases of the junction unmatched. The CDR3 nucleotides read TGTGCCAGCAGCTCGACAGGGGTCAACTATGGCTACACCTTC. It specifies CASSSTGVNYGYTF.

This clone has a single count. The genes are TRBV15 and TRBJ1-2; 7 positions match TRBD1. With 4 bases clipped from V and 3 bases from J, the junction kept 5 bases outside the gene matches. CDR1 is LNHNV and CDR2 is YYDKDF in the germline V gene (reference sequence). This CDR3 is 14 amino acids long. CDR3 loop: CATSIPDRHYGYTF. CDR3 DNA sequence: TGTGCCACCAGCATTCCGGACAGGCACTATGGCTACACCTTC.

This clone was recorded a few times. The chain joins TRBV10-3 to TRBJ2-3; 14 bases align to TRBD2. The length of the CDR3 is 15 residues. Germline V CDR1 and CDR2: ENHRY, SYGVKD. Germline trimming cut 6 bases from V and 10 bases from J; bases unmatched to any gene: 9. CDR3 sequence reads: CAIRGTSGGPQSQYF. CDR3 sequence (DNA): TGTGCCATCAGGGGGACTAGCGGGGGACCGCAATCGCAGTATTTT.

The chain is built from TRBV4-3 and TRBJ2-1, with TRBD2 matching 11 bases. Germline-derived CDR1 and CDR2 are LGHNA and YSLEER. This CDR3 is 21 amino acids long. With V trimmed by 0 bases and J by 0 bases, 13 bases remained unmatched. The CDR3 protein is CASSQEFALAGGGSSYNEQFF. DNA of the CDR3: TGCGCCAGCAGCCAAGAATTCGCCCTAGCGGGGGGAGGTAGCTCCTACAATGAGCAGTTCTTC.

The chain employs TRBV5-5 and TRBJ2-7, with TRBD2 matching 13 bases. V gave up 3 bases and J gave up 4 bases; unmatched junction bases: 4. The CDR3 has 15 amino acids. Germline assignment: CDR1 SGHKS and CDR2 YYEKEE (reference sequence). The CDR3 coding sequence is TGTGCCAGCAGCTCCCCGACTAGCGGGAGGTACGAGCAGTACTTC. Amino acid sequence: CASSSPTSGRYEQYF.

The chain links TRBV4-3 to TRBJ2-1, with 8 positions matching TRBD2. Germline CDR1 reads LGHNA; CDR2 reads YSLEER. Losses at the gene ends were 4 bases for V and 4 bases for J; bases not matched to a gene: 6. This CDR3 contains 15 residues. The CDR3 sequence is CASSLGGGPYNEQFF. CDR3 bases: TGCGCCAGCAGCCTCGGGGGGGGACCTTACAATGAGCAGTTCTTC.

In DNA form, the CDR3 reads TGTGCCAGCAGCCCAGAGGGCCAGGAGAATGAAGCTTTCTTT. Amino acids: CASSPEGQENEAFF. The V call is TRBV13, the J call TRBJ1-1; D unresolved. CDR3 length: 14 residues. The germline CDR1 and CDR2 sequences are PRHDT and FYEKMQ (reference sequence). Deletions cut 5 bases from V and 7 bases from J, with 17 bases between.

The chain joins TRBV28 to TRBJ1-4; 8 positions agree with TRBD1. The CDR3 is made up of 15 amino acids. CDR1 and CDR2 from the germline V gene are MDHEN and SYDVKM. V dropped 6 bases and J dropped 0; count of bases not matched to a gene: 3. CDR3 in DNA: TGTGCCAGCAGCGGACAGGGTGCAACTAATGAAAAACTGTTTTTT. Protein: CASSGQGATNEKLFF.

J is TRBJ2-7 and V is TRBV6-5, with TRBD2 matching over 11 bases. Germline CDR1 MNHEY, CDR2 SVGAGI. CDR3 length: 14 amino acids. V gave up 7 bases and J gave up 2 bases; unmatched junction bases: 4. CDR3 sequence: CASTRLAGTYEQYF. DNA for the CDR3: TGTGCCAGCACCAGACTAGCGGGGACCTACGAGCAGTACTTC.

This chain joins TRBV7-2 and TRBJ1-2; no clear D gene. V lost 3 bases to trimming and J lost 4 bases, with 12 bases between them. The CDR3 is 14 amino acids. Germline CDR1 is SGHTA and CDR2 is FQGNSA. CDR3 sequence: CASSLVERGYGYTF. For the CDR3, the DNA is TGTGCCAGCAGCTTGGTCGAGAGAGGCTATGGCTACACCTTC.

The rearrangement links TRBV5-8 to TRBJ2-5, with 10 bases identical to TRBD2. Germline CDR1 reads SGHTS; CDR2 reads YDEGEE. This CDR3 contains 15 residues. V trimming: 0 bases; J trimming: 5 bases; junction bases outside the gene matches: 4. CDR3 protein: CASSLERGGSETQYF. The CDR3 nucleotides read TGTGCCAGCAGCTTGGAGCGGGGGGGGAGTGAGACCCAGTACTTC.

The gene calls are TRBV27 and TRBJ2-3, with D possibly being TRBD2 (6 bases). V lost 6 bases to trimming and J lost 2 bases, with 24 bases between them. CDR1 and CDR2 from the germline V gene are MNHEY and SMNVEV (reference sequence). The CDR3 spans 18 residues. The CDR3 spells CASRPTAASEQITDTQYF. The CDR3 DNA sequence: TGTGCCAGCAGACCAACGGCGGCTAGCGAGCAGATCACAGATACGCAGTATTTT.

The gene calls are TRBV7-2 and TRBJ2-3; 8 bases fit TRBD2. Per germline, CDR1 SGHTA and CDR2 FQGNSA. This CDR3 has 14 amino acids. J gave up 5 bases and V 8 bases, and 9 bases lay outside the gene matches. The CDR3 here is CASRRGGGVDTQYF. For the CDR3, the DNA is TGTGCCAGCCGCCGGGGGGGCGGTGTAGATACGCAGTATTTT.

This clone was seen more than once but under ten times. The chain links TRBV18 to TRBJ2-7; 10 positions agree with TRBD2. The CDR3 sequence is 15 residues long. Unmatched junction bases numbered 11, after V lost 3 bases and J lost 9 bases. The germline gives CDR1 KGHSH, CDR2 LQKENI. DNA for the CDR3: TGTGCCAGCTCACCCCCGGGGGGACTAGCGAGTGCGCAGTACTTC. Its translation is CASSPPGGLASAQYF.

The chain recombines TRBV18 with TRBJ2-7, with D maybe TRBD1 (6 bases). The CDR3 totals 13 residues. The V end lost 3 bases, the J end lost 8 bases, and 14 bases lay between the germline ends. Germline V CDR1 and CDR2: KGHSH, LQKENI. CDR3 nucleotide sequence: TGTGCCAGCTCACCCACCGCCAGGGGCAAGCAGTACTTC. It specifies CASSPTARGKQYF.

Only a few counts were recorded for this clone. This chain links TRBV18 with TRBJ2-5; 8 bases agree with TRBD2. The CDR3 extends over 13 amino acids. V lost 2 bases to trimming and J lost 5 bases; unmatched junction nucleotides: 1. Germline CDR1 reads KGHSH; CDR2 reads LQKENI. As DNA, the CDR3 is TGTGCCAGCTCACCAACGGGAGGGGAGACCCAGTACTTC. Its protein is CASSPTGGETQYF.

In its sample, this clone was seen a few times. The rearrangement joins TRBV19 to TRBJ2-1; TRBD2 aligns across 10 bases. The germline V gene encodes CDR1 LNHDA and CDR2 SQIVND (reference sequence). The CDR3 has 14 residues. The J segment lost 5 bases and the V segment lost 5 bases, leaving 3 bases of the junction unmatched. The CDR3 protein is CASSRLAGNNEQFF. The CDR3 DNA sequence: TGTGCCAGTAGTCGACTAGCGGGTAACAATGAGCAGTTCTTC.

Written as DNA, the CDR3 is TGCGCCAGCAGCCAAGATCGTCCTAGCAGCTACAATGAGCAGTTCTTC. It codes for CASSQDRPSSYNEQFF. The V gene is TRBV4-3, the J gene TRBJ2-1, with a possible D match to TRBD2 (5 bases). The CDR3 totals 16 residues. The germline CDR1 and CDR2 sequences are LGHNA and YSLEER. V lost 0 bases and J 3 bases, leaving 12 bases between the germline ends.